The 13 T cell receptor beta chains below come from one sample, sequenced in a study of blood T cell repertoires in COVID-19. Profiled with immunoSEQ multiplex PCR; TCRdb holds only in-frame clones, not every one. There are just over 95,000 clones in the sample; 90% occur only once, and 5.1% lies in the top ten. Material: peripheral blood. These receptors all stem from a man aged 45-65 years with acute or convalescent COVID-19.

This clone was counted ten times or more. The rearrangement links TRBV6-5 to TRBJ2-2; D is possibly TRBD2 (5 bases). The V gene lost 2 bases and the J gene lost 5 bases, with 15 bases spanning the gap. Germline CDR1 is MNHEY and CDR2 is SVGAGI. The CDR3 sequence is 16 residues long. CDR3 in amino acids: CASSYPSGVGTGELFF. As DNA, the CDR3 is TGTGCCAGCAGTTACCCAAGCGGAGTTGGGACCGGGGAGCTGTTTTTT.

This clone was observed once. In nucleotides, the CDR3 is TGTGCCAGCTCACCAGGAGCGGGAGTTGTAACAGATACGCAGTATTTT. The encoded protein is CASSPGAGVVTDTQYF. The V and J genes are TRBV18 and TRBJ2-3; 8 positions match TRBD2. V shed 2 bases and J 3 bases; nucleotides not matched to a gene: 7. Germline values: CDR1 KGHSH, CDR2 LQKENI. The CDR3 contains 16 residues.

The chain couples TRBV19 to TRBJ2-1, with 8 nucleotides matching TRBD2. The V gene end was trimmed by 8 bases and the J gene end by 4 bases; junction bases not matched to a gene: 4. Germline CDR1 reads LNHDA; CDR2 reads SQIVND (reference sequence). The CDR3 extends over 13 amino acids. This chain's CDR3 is CASASGLYNEQFF. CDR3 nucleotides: TGTGCCAGTGCTAGCGGGCTATACAATGAGCAGTTCTTC.

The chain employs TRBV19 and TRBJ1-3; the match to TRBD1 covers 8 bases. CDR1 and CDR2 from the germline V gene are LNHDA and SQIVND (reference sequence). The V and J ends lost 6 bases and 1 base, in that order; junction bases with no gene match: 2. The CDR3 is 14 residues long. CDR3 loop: CASSRTGSGNTIYF. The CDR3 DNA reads TGTGCCAGTAGCCGGACAGGGTCTGGAAACACCATATATTTT.

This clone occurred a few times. CDR3 sequence reads: CASSLRRGQPQHF. In DNA form, the CDR3 reads TGTGCCAGCAGCTTACGGCGGGGTCAGCCCCAGCATTTT. The chain recombines TRBV7-8 with TRBJ1-5; D remains unclear. V lost 2 bases to trimming and J lost 6 bases, with 8 bases between them. The CDR3 has 13 residues. CDR1 is SGHVS, CDR2 FQNEAQ, per germline.

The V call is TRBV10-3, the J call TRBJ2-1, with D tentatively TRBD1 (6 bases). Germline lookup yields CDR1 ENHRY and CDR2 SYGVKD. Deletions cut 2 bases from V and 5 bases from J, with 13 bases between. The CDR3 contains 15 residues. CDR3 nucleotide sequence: TGTGCCATCAGTGAGAGGACAGATTCCAACAATGAGCAGTTCTTC. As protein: CAISERTDSNNEQFF.

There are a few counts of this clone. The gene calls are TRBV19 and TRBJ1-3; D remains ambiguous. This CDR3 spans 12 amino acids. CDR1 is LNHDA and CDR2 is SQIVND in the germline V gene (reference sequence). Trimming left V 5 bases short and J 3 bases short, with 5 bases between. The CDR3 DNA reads TGTGCCAGTAGTTCCGGTGGAAACACCATATATTTT. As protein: CASSSGGNTIYF.

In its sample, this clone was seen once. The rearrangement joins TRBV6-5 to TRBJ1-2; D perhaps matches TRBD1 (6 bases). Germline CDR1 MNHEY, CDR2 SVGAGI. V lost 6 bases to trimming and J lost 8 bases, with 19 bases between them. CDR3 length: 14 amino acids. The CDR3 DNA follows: TGTGCCAGCAGCCCCATGGGGCAGGGGATCGGCTACACCTTC. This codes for CASSPMGQGIGYTF.

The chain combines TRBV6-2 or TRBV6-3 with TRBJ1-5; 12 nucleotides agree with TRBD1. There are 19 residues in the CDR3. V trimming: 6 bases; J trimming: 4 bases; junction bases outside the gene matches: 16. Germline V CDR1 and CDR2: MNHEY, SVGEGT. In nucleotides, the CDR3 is TGTGCCAGCAGCTCTGGACCGGGACAGGGGGCGAGACAGAATCAGCCCCAGCATTTT. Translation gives CASSSGPGQGARQNQPQHF.

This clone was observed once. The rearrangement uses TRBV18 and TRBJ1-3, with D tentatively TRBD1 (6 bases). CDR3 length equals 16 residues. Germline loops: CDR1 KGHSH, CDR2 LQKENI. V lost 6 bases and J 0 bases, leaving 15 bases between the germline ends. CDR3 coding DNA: TGTGCCAGCTCCAACTCTCAGGGGTCCTCTGGAAACACCATATATTTT. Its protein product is CASSNSQGSSGNTIYF.

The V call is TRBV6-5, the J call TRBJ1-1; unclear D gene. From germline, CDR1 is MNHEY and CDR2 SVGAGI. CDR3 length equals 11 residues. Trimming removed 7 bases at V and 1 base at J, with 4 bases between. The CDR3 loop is CASTRNTEAFF. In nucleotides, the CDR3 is TGTGCCAGCACCCGGAACACTGAAGCTTTCTTT.

CDR3 nucleotide sequence: TGCGCCAGCATCCATAGCGGGAGCAGGGAGCAGTACTTC. It yields the protein CASIHSGSREQYF. The chain carries TRBV10-1 and TRBJ2-7; 9 nucleotides match TRBD2. CDR1 is WNHNN and CDR2 is SYGVQD in the germline V gene (reference sequence). This CDR3 spans 13 amino acids. The junction had 8 bases not matched to a gene; V was cut back by 7 bases and J by 7 bases.

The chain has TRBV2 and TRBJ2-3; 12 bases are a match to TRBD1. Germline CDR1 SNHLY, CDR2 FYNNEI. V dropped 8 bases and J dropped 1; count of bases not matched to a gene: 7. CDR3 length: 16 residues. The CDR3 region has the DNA TGTGCCAGCGGAGGGACAGGGGGCCGGGGCACAGATACGCAGTATTTT. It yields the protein CASGGTGGRGTDTQYF.